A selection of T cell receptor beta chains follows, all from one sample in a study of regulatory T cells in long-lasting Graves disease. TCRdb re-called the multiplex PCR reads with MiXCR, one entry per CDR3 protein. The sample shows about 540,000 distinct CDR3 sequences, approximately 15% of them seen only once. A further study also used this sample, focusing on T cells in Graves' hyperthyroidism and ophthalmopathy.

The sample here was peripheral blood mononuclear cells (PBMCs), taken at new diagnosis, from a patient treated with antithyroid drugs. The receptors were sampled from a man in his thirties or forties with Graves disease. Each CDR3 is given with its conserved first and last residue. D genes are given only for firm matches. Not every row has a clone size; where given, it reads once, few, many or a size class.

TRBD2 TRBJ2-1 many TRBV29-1 TGCAGTGCCAGCGGGAGTGGGTACAATGAGCAGTTCTTC CSASGSGYNEQFF
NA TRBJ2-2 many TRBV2 TGTGCCAGCAGTGACCAACCCGGGGGCAACACCGGGGAGCTGTTTTTT CASSDQPGGNTGELFF
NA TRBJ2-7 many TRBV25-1 TGTGCCAGCAGTGAAGGCTCGGGAAGAAACGAGCAGTACTTC CASSEGSGRNEQYF
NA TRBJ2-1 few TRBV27 TGTGCCAGCAGTTTATCGGGGTTGGGGGCCCTAACCGAGCAGTTCTTC CASSLSGLGALTEQFF
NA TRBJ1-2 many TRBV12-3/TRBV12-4 TGTGCCAGCAGTTCAGGGGAAGGGTCCCATGGCTACACCTTC CASSSGEGSHGYTF
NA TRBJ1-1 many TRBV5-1 TGCGCCAGCAGCCCCCAGGGTGACGGGGCTTTCTTT CASSPQGDGAFF
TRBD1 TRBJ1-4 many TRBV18 TGTGCCAGCTCACCGGACAGGGGCGACGAAAAACTGTTTTTT CASSPDRGDEKLFF
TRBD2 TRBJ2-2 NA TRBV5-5 TGTGCCAGCAGCTCCCCCGGGACTAGCACGGGCGGGGAGCTGTTTTTT CASSSPGTSTGGELFF
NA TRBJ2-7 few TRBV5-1 TGCGCCAGCAGCAAAACCGGGACCCGTAACGAGCAGTACTTC CASSKTGTRNEQYF
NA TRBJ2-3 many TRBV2 TGTGCCAGCAGTGAGAACAGGGGCACAGATACGCAGTATTTT CASSENRGTDTQYF
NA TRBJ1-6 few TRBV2 TGTGCCAGCGGGGTTCTCACGTCCGTTTCACCCCTCCACTTT CASGVLTSVSPLHF
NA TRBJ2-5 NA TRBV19 TGTGCCAGTAGTATATCAGGGAACCAAGAGACCCAGTACTTC CASSISGNQETQYF
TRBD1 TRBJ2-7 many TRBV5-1 TGCGCCAGCAGCCGGACAGGGCAAAAGGGCGAGCAGTACTTC CASSRTGQKGEQYF
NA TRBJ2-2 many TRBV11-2 TGTGCCAGCATGAGCACCGGGGAGCTGTTTTTT CASMSTGELFF
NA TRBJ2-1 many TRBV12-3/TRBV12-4 TGTGCCAGCAGTCCCGACATCGTGGCGGATGACGAGCAGTTCTTC CASSPDIVADDEQFF
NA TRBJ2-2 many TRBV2 TGTGCCAGCACCCGAACAGGGAACACCGGGGAGCTGTTTTTT CASTRTGNTGELFF
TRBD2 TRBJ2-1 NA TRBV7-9 TGTGCCAGCAGCCCAAGACTAGCGGGAGAGCAGTTCTTC CASSPRLAGEQFF
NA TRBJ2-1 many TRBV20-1 TGCAGTGTCAGGGCTAGCCCCAAAGTGGATGAGCAGTTCTTC CSVRASPKVDEQFF
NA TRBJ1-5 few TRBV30 TGTGCCTGGAGTGTAACGCCGGAGCAGCCCCAGCATTTT CAWSVTPEQPQHF
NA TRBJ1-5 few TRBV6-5 TGTGCCAGCAGTTACGGGGTCCAGCCCCAGCATTTT CASSYGVQPQHF
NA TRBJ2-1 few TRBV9 TGTGCCAGCAGCGGCGTGGCCTACAATGAGCAGTTCTTC CASSGVAYNEQFF
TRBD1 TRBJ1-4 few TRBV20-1 TGCAGTGCTAAGCCCAGGGGGAATGAAAAACTGTTTTTT CSAKPRGNEKLFF
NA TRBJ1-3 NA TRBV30 TGTGCCTGGAGCTTAGGGGTCCCTGGAAACACCATATATTTT CAWSLGVPGNTIYF
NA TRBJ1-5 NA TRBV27 TGTGCCAGCAATTTCCCTTGGGGAGACGGAGATCAGCCCCAGCATTTT CASNFPWGDGDQPQHF
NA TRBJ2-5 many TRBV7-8 TGTGCCAGCAGCTTAGGGGACTTTCAAGAGACCCAGTACTTC CASSLGDFQETQYF
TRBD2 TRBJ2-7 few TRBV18 TGTGCCAGCTCACTAGGGAGCGGGGTGAGCTCCTACGAGCAGTACTTC CASSLGSGVSSYEQYF
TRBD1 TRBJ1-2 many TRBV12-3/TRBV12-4 TGTGCCAGCAGTTTAGCGGTAGGGGGCAATGAGGGCTACACCTTC CASSLAVGGNEGYTF
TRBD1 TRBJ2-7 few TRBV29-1 TGCAGCGTCCTGACAGGGGGCGGATACGAGCAGTACTTC CSVLTGGGYEQYF
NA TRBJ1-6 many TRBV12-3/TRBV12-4 TGTGCCAGCAGACGTTTACAGGCGAACAATTCACCCCTCCACTTT CASRRLQANNSPLHF
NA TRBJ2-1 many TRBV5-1 TGCGCCAGCAGCTCCATATCCTCGGGACGGGTCAATGAGCAGTTCTTC CASSSISSGRVNEQFF
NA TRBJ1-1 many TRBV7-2 TGTGCCAGCAGCCTACAGGGATCGCGAGGAGCTGAAGCTTTCTTT CASSLQGSRGAEAFF
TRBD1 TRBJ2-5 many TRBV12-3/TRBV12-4 TGTGCCAGCATTGACGGGACAGCGAGGACCCAGTACTTC CASIDGTARTQYF
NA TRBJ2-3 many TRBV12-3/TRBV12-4 TGTGCCAGCAGGATCGAGGGGATAGATACGCAGTATTTT CASRIEGIDTQYF
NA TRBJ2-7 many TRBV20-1 TGCAGTGCTAGATGGGGGCCCTACGAGCAGTACTTC CSARWGPYEQYF
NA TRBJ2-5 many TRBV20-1 TGCAGCGCGGTCGCTAGCGTGGCGGAGACCCAGTACTTC CSAVASVAETQYF
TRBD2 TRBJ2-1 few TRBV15 TGTGCCACCAGCACCTCTAGCGGGAGGGGCGATGAGCAGTTCTTC CATSTSSGRGDEQFF
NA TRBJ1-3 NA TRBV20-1 TGCAGTGCTAGAGACGGAGGGTTGAAGGGAAACACCATATATTTT CSARDGGLKGNTIYF
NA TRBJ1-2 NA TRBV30 TGTGCCTGGAGTGTAGGTGACGGTCGGTCTTACTACACCTTC CAWSVGDGRSYYTF
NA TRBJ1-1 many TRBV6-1 TGTGCCAGCAGTCCGGAGGGTGGTATATGGGACACTGAAGCTTTCTTT CASSPEGGIWDTEAFF
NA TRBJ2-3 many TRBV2 TGTGCCAGCAGTCCCCCCCGGTCGACAGATACGCAGTATTTT CASSPPRSTDTQYF
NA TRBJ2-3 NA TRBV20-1 TGCAGTGCCCGAGCAGCGGGCAATACGCAGTATTTT CSARAAGNTQYF
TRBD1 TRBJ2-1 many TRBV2 TGTGCCAGCCTGGCCCGAGGGGGCCACGAAGTGGATGAGCAGTTCTTC CASLARGGHEVDEQFF
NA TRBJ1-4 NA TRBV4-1 TGCGCCAGCAGCCAAGAGTCAGTAGGTGGGGAAAAACTGTTTTTT CASSQESVGGEKLFF
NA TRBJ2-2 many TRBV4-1 TGCGCCAGCAGCCAAGGCTTGGGGTTCACCGGGGAGCTGTTTTTT CASSQGLGFTGELFF
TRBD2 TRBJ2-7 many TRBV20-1 TGCAGTGCTAGGGAGGGACTAGCGGGAGTCGAGCAGTACTTC CSAREGLAGVEQYF
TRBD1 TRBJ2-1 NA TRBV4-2 TGTGCCAGCAGCCGCCGGGACAGGGGCTACAATGAGCGGTTCTTC CASSRRDRGYNERFF
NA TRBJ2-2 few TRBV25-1 TGTGCCAGCAGTGCCCCGGGCAGGGAAAACACCGGGGAGCTGTTTTTT CASSAPGRENTGELFF